The 29 T cell receptor beta chains reported below all come from one sample, sequenced in a study of read filtering for tumor transcriptome and immune sequencing. The library was built from around 380 ng RNA with molecular barcoded adaptors for alpha/delta and beta/gamma chains. MiXCR was run by TCRdb on the reads, yielding one entry per CDR3 protein. The data contain about 38,000 distinct CDR3 sequences, approximately 13% of them singletons. The sequenced material came from a population of CD138-negative cells sorted from bone marrow. These receptors all stem from a donor at least 40 years old with multiple myeloma.

This clonotype was counted ten times or more. CDR3: CASSSSGVMAFF. The CDR3 coding sequence is TGTGCCAGCAGTTCGTCAGGGGTTATGGCTTTCTTT. This chain links TRBV28 with TRBJ1-1, with D maybe TRBD1 (6 bases). Germline loops: CDR1 MDHEN, CDR2 SYDVKM. Trimming took off 4 bases at V and 11 bases at J, with 14 bases between the two ends. There are 12 residues in the CDR3.

This clonotype was picked up many times. The chain is built from TRBV29-1 and TRBJ2-2, with 9 nucleotides matching TRBD1. The CDR3 is 15 amino acids. CDR1 is SQVTM, CDR2 ANQGSEA, per germline. V trimming: 5 bases; J trimming: 4 bases; junction bases outside the gene matches: 8. The CDR3, as DNA: TGCAGCGTTACACAGGGGGCAATAGGCACCGGGGAGCTGTTTTTT. As protein: CSVTQGAIGTGELFF.

This clonotype was detected many times. CDR3 bases: TGTGCCAGCAGGCCCGGGCCAAACACTGAAGCTTTCTTT. This encodes CASRPGPNTEAFF. The rearrangement links TRBV7-6 to TRBJ1-1; D call uncertain. V gave up 6 bases and J gave up 2 bases, with 10 bases separating them. There are 13 residues in the CDR3. The germline V gene has CDR1 SGHVS and CDR2 FNYEAQ.

The sample holds many counts of this clonotype. V is TRBV28 and J is TRBJ1-2; 7 bases are a match to TRBD1. Germline lookup yields CDR1 MDHEN and CDR2 SYDVKM. CDR3 length: 13 residues. Here the CDR3 DNA reads TGTGCTACTCGACAGGGAAATGACTATGGCTACACCTTC. It encodes CATRQGNDYGYTF.

This clonotype came up many times. The V call is TRBV29-1, the J call TRBJ2-1; either TRBD1 or TRBD2 may fit D (6 bases each). Germline V gives CDR1 SQVTM, CDR2 ANQGSEA. This CDR3 comprises 14 residues. V lost 5 bases to trimming and J lost 1 base, with 12 bases between them. The CDR3 region is CSVSRGTSYNEQFF. The CDR3 DNA is TGCAGCGTTTCCCGGGGGACATCCTACAATGAGCAGTTCTTC.

This clonotype was detected many times. The rearrangement links TRBV7-2 to TRBJ2-1, with D possibly being TRBD2 (7 bases). Trimming cost V 4 bases and J 3 bases, with 16 bases left between them. The CDR3 covers 16 residues. From germline, CDR1 is SGHTA and CDR2 FQGNSA. The chain's CDR3 is CASSSRAGAFYNEQFF. The CDR3 nucleotides read TGTGCCAGCAGCTCCCGGGCGGGGGCATTCTACAATGAGCAGTTCTTC.

This clonotype is judged medium-sized. The chain joins TRBV10-2 to TRBJ1-1; D call uncertain. Germline assignment: CDR1 WSHSY and CDR2 SAAADI. The CDR3 contains 13 residues. V lost 5 bases to trimming and J lost 0 bases, with 7 bases between them. The CDR3 DNA is TGCGCCAGCAGTCCGCAGGTGAACACTGAAGCTTTCTTT. It codes for CASSPQVNTEAFF.

In its sample, this clonotype was seen many times. V gene TRBV28 combines with J gene TRBJ2-1, with D unclear. The CDR3 is made up of 14 amino acids. V lost 3 bases to trimming and J lost 0 bases, with 6 bases between them. CDR1 and CDR2 (germline): MDHEN, SYDVKM. The DNA for the CDR3 is TGTGCCAGCAGTTTTCGCGGCTCCTACAATGAGCAGTTCTTC. As protein: CASSFRGSYNEQFF.

This clonotype was seen many times. The chain employs TRBV10-3 and TRBJ1-1; D is possibly TRBD1 (6 bases). Looked up from germline, CDR1 is ENHRY and CDR2 is SYGVKD. The V end lost 6 bases, the J end lost 1 base, and 12 bases lay between the germline ends. This CDR3 is 14 amino acids long. In DNA form, the CDR3 reads TGTGCCATCAGCCAGACGGGGGCGAACACTGAAGCTTTCTTT. Its translation is CAISQTGANTEAFF.

This clonotype was counted many times. The chain recombines TRBV28 with TRBJ1-4; 8 bases are a match to TRBD1. Germline CDR1 MDHEN, CDR2 SYDVKM. The CDR3 length is 14 residues. Germline trimming cut 6 bases from V and 6 bases from J; bases unmatched to any gene: 6. The CDR3 DNA reads as TGTGCCAGCAGGCGGACAGGGTGGGATGAAAAACTGTTTTTT. The encoded protein is CASRRTGWDEKLFF.

The table lists this clonotype with a few counts. V gene TRBV9 combines with J gene TRBJ2-1, with 10 bases that match TRBD2. The V segment lost 3 bases and the J segment 4 bases; nucleotides outside the gene matches: 10. This CDR3 is 17 amino acids long. CDR1 is SGDLS, CDR2 YYNGEE, per germline. CDR3 sequence (DNA): TGTGCCAGCAGCGAGGATACCGGGACTAGCGAATACAATGAGCAGTTCTTC. Protein sequence: CASSEDTGTSEYNEQFF.

This clonotype was observed at least ten times. The V gene is TRBV5-6, the J gene TRBJ1-1; D is unresolved. V was clipped by 2 bases and J by 2 bases, with 10 bases between them. This CDR3 has 14 residues. In germline, CDR1 is SGHDT, CDR2 YYEEEE. In DNA form, the CDR3 reads TGTGCCAGCAGCTTAGGGCGCCTCAACACTGAAGCTTTCTTT. Protein: CASSLGRLNTEAFF.

This clonotype was counted ten times or more. The chain joins TRBV6-2 or TRBV6-3 to TRBJ1-5; TRBD1 might be the D (5 bases). The V end was cut by 5 bases, the J end by 7 bases, with 6 bases between. This CDR3 contains 11 residues. The germline V gene has CDR1 MNHEY and CDR2 SVGEGT. DNA for the CDR3: TGTGCCAGCAGTCAGGGACAGCCCCAGCATTTT. It codes for CASSQGQPQHF.

This clonotype has a count of ten or more. The rearrangement links TRBV3-2 to TRBJ2-3. TRBV3-2 is termed a pseudogene. This CDR3 spans 17 amino acids. The CDR3 nucleotides read TGTGCCAGCAGCCAAGAGTTTGGGGATGAGAGCACAGATACGCAGTATTTT. It specifies CASSQEFGDESTDTQYF.

In this sample, this clonotype turned up a few times. The chain is built from TRBV20-1 and TRBJ2-6; 11 bases are shared with TRBD2. The germline gives CDR1 DFQATT, CDR2 SNEGSKA (reference sequence). The CDR3 is 18 amino acids. Germline trimming cut 4 bases from V and 0 bases from J; bases unmatched to any gene: 8. The CDR3 loop is CSAKPLAGGSSGANVLTF. CDR3 bases: TGCAGTGCTAAACCCCTAGCGGGAGGTTCCTCTGGGGCCAACGTCCTGACTTTC.

For this clonotype: Just one base apart from a much larger clone, this may be a read error. A read error is likely, as this CDR3 ends without the conserved phenylalanine or tryptophan. The chain has TRBV5-4 and TRBJ2-1, with unresolved D. The CDR3 runs 13 residues. In germline, CDR1 is SGHNT, CDR2 YYREEE (reference sequence). CDR3 DNA sequence: TGTGCCAGCAGCTTTCTGGAGATCAATGGGCAGTTCTAC. Amino acid sequence: CASSFLEINGQFY.

This clonotype was counted at least ten times. The chain is built from TRBV14 and TRBJ2-2; 8 nucleotides align to TRBD1. CDR1 and CDR2 (germline): SGHDN, FVKESK. CDR3 length: 16 amino acids. J was trimmed by 5 bases and V by 4 bases; bases with no gene match: 9. The CDR3 reads CASSRLGTGVTGELFF. In DNA, the CDR3 is TGTGCCAGCAGCCGCCTCGGGACAGGAGTTACCGGGGAGCTGTTTTTT.

Ten or more counts support this clonotype. The genes are TRBV7-2 and TRBJ2-6; D remains unclear. The CDR3 covers 16 residues. V was trimmed by 5 bases and J by 0 bases, leaving 11 bases between them. Germline CDR1 and CDR2: SGHTA and FQGNSA. DNA for the CDR3: TGTGCCAGCAGCACTTCGGGTAGCTCTGGGGCCAACGTCCTGACTTTC. It yields the protein CASSTSGSSGANVLTF.

Comments on this clonotype: No conserved phenylalanine or tryptophan ends this CDR3, so it is likely a read error. The limits of the CDR3 on the DNA are not certain, so only TCRdb's listed CDR3 is given. The CDR3 sequence is CASKGGGSGANVLTL. The gene calls are TRBV28 and TRBJ2-6. Germline V gene lookup returns CDR1 MDHEN and CDR2 SYDVKM. The CDR3 comprises 15 residues, both ends counted.

This clonotype showed up many times. The chain combines TRBV28 with TRBJ1-1; D possibly corresponds to TRBD1 (5 bases). Trimming took 4 bases from V and 1 from J, leaving 13 bases between them. Germline CDR1 reads MDHEN; CDR2 reads SYDVKM. The CDR3 extends over 15 amino acids. The CDR3 nucleotides are TGTGCCAGCAGTTCCCCGGGGGGGTCGAACACTGAAGCTTTCTTT. Its protein is CASSSPGGSNTEAFF. The full variable domain, its missing parts supplied by reference TRBV28 and TRBJ1-1, is DVKVTQSSRYLVKRTGEKVFLECVQDMDHENMFWYRQDPGLGLRLIYFSYDVKMKEKGDIPEGYSVSREKKERFSLILESASTNQTSMYLCASSSPGGSNTEAFFGQGTRLTVV.

This clonotype was seen repeatedly, ten times or more. The chain has TRBV29-1 and TRBJ2-1; the match to TRBD1 covers 8 bases. Germline values: CDR1 SQVTM, CDR2 ANQGSEA. The CDR3 sequence is 14 residues long. Trimming at V came to 7 bases and at J to 5 bases, leaving 10 bases not matched to a gene. The CDR3 loop is CSGRRQGRNNEQFF. DNA for the CDR3: TGCAGCGGGAGAAGACAGGGGAGAAACAATGAGCAGTTCTTC.

The sample holds many counts of this clonotype. This chain's CDR3 is CASGGGRSQYF. In DNA, the CDR3 is TGTGCCAGCGGCGGGGGAAGATCGCAGTATTTT. The chain couples TRBV14 to TRBJ2-3; 7 positions agree with TRBD2. Trimming cost V 8 bases and J 10 bases; bases outside gene matches: 6. The CDR3 is 11 amino acids. The V gene's germline CDR1 is SGHDN and CDR2 FVKESK.

In its sample, this clonotype was seen many times. The genes are TRBV29-1 and TRBJ2-7; 10 bases fit TRBD2. Germline V gene data show CDR1 as SQVTM and CDR2 as ANQGSEA. The CDR3 totals 13 residues. Trimming removed 7 bases from V and 2 bases from J; junction bases left unmatched: 5. The CDR3 DNA follows: TGCAGCGGCCTACTAGCGGGAACCTACGAGCAGTACTTC. It is translated as CSGLLAGTYEQYF.

The genes are TRBV10-3 and TRBJ2-5, with TRBD1 as a possible D gene (6 bases). CDR1 is ENHRY and CDR2 is SYGVKD in the germline V gene. V was cut by 6 bases and J by 1 base, with 6 bases left in between. The CDR3 loop spans 12 amino acids. CDR3 sequence: CAIRDSQETQYF. CDR3 in DNA: TGTGCCATCAGGGACAGCCAAGAGACCCAGTACTTC.

This clonotype was counted at least ten times. This chain uses TRBV5-1 with TRBJ1-1; D gene uncertain. Germline V CDR1 and CDR2: SGHRS, YFSETQ. The CDR3 runs to 13 residues. Trimming pared 6 bases from V and 0 bases from J, leaving 9 bases between. In DNA, the CDR3 is TGCGCCAGCACTCAGGCGTTGAACACTGAAGCTTTCTTT. This encodes CASTQALNTEAFF.

The table lists this clonotype with many counts. The V gene is TRBV3-2, the J gene TRBJ2-7. TRBV3-2 is tagged as a pseudogene. There are 12 residues in the CDR3. The CDR3 spells CASSQATFGQYF. DNA for the CDR3: TGTGCCAGCAGCCAAGCAACTTTCGGGCAGTACTTC.

This clonotype was seen at least ten times. The chain couples TRBV11-2 to TRBJ2-1, with 8 bases lining up with TRBD2. Trimming took 5 bases from V and 6 from J; bases not matched to a gene: 15. This CDR3 contains 17 residues. Germline CDR1 and CDR2: SGHAT and FQNNGV. The CDR3: CASSHDWREAALNEQFF. The CDR3 bases are TGTGCCAGCAGCCATGACTGGCGGGAGGCCGCACTCAATGAGCAGTTCTTC. The full variable domain, its missing parts supplied by reference TRBV11-2 and TRBJ2-1, is EAGVAQSPRYKIIEKRQSVAFWCNPISGHATLYWYQQILGQGPKLLIQFQNNGVVDDSQLPKDRFSAERLKGVDSTLKIQPAKLEDSAVYLCASSHDWREAALNEQFFGPGTRLTVL.

This clonotype showed up just a few times. A single base separates this from a much larger clone, so it may be a read error. No conserved phenylalanine or tryptophan is present at the end of the CDR3, so a read error is the likely explanation. CDR3: CASSLGRGGTEAFL. The CDR3 region has the DNA TGTGCCAGCAGCTTAGGGAGAGGGGGAACTGAAGCTTTCCTT. J is TRBJ1-1 and V is TRBV7-9; D perhaps matches TRBD1 (6 bases). CDR3 length: 14 residues. Germline V CDR1 and CDR2: SEHNR, FQNEAQ (reference sequence). V gave up 1 base and J gave up 5 bases, with 11 bases separating them.

Notes on this clonotype: A single base is all that separates this from a far larger clone, so a read error is likely. This chain links TRBV6-5 with TRBJ2-7; TRBD1 might be the D (6 bases). The germline V gene has CDR1 MNHEY and CDR2 SVGAGI. V lost 7 bases, J lost 0 bases, and 10 bases lay in between. The CDR3 extends over 13 amino acids. CDR3: CASKAGASYEQYF. CDR3 nucleotide sequence: TGTGCCAGCAAGGCAGGGGCCTCCTACGAGCAGTACTTC.